A single sample gave rise to the 12 T cell receptor beta chains below, sequenced in a study of T cell repertoires in cytomegalovirus infection (dated by TCRdb to the late 2010s). The sample's treatment or condition label, in plain terms: in vitro stimulation with specific CMV peptide epitopes to enrich CMV-specific T cells. What these receptors recognize is not known. The sequencer was an Illumina HiSeq 1500. The raw public reads went through TCRdb reprocessing: fastp at Q25, MiXCR clone calling, in-frame beta chains kept. Each CDR3 protein appears once, grouped with its most common genes and DNA. Within this sample are 20,000 to 30,000 distinct CDR3 sequences, with around 21% of them counted one time only. The ten largest clones take up about 90% of the sample. The sequences come from CD8+ T cells from cultured PBMCs, collected from culture after CMV antigen stimulation. The receptors were sampled from a human donor in good health (CMV status not recorded). Some clones in this sample may be carry-over from other donors' samples.

This clonotype was observed a handful of times. This chain joins TRBV7-6 and TRBJ2-2, with D hard to call. Germline lookup yields CDR1 SGHVS and CDR2 FNYEAQ. V was shortened by 7 bases and J by 0 bases, with 15 bases between the two germline ends. This CDR3 is built from 16 residues. The CDR3 reads CASTTRYTSNTGELFF. CDR3 DNA: TGTGCCAGCACCACCCGTTATACCTCGAACACCGGGGAGCTGTTTTTT.

The CDR3 nucleotides read TGCGCCAGCCGACGTACAGGAAACTATGGCTACACCTTC. This codes for CASRRTGNYGYTF. The chain has TRBV4-1 and TRBJ1-2; the D gene is possibly TRBD1 (5 bases). The CDR3 has 13 amino acids. Germline CDR1 MGHRA, CDR2 YSYEKL. V was cut by 8 bases and J by 2 bases, with 12 bases left in between.

On this clonotype: This clone may be a read error of a much larger clone one base away. V is TRBV7-8 and J is TRBJ1-3; no reliable D call. The V and J ends lost 1 base and 0 bases respectively, with 10 bases between them. There are 16 residues in the CDR3. Germline V gene lookup returns CDR1 SGHVS and CDR2 FQNEAQ. CDR3 in amino acids: CASSLGFTASGNTIYF. The CDR3 region has the DNA TGTGCCAGCAGCTTAGGTTTTACAGCCTCTGGAAACACCATATATTTT.

This clonotype has just a few counts. The genes are TRBV27 and TRBJ2-7; 9 bases are a match to TRBD1. This CDR3 contains 15 residues. CDR1 is MNHEY and CDR2 is SMNVEV in the germline V gene (reference sequence). The ends lost 6 bases at V and 2 bases at J; junction bases unmatched: 8. The DNA of the CDR3 is TGTGCCAGCAGCGGGACCGGGACAGGGACCTACGAGCAGTACTTC. Protein: CASSGTGTGTYEQYF.

On this clonotype itself: An end of the junction differs from the germline gene, which may be a read error. This chain links TRBV4-1 with TRBJ2-2; D is undetermined. The CDR3 extends over 14 amino acids. Germline V gives CDR1 MGHRA, CDR2 YSYEKL. The CDR3 loop is CASSQVHGTGELFF. CDR3 bases: TGTGCCAGCAGCCAAGTACATGGAACCGGGGAGCTGTTTTTT.

The rearrangement joins TRBV27 to TRBJ1-6; TRBD1 is a possible D gene (5 bases). CDR1 and CDR2 (germline): MNHEY, SMNVEV (reference sequence). The CDR3 totals 15 residues. V was shortened by 4 bases and J by 7 bases, with 14 bases between the two germline ends. The CDR3 DNA sequence: TGTGCCAGCAGTTCCCTACCGGGGCACAATTCACCCCTCCACTTT. This translates into CASSSLPGHNSPLHF.

Worth noting for this clonotype: At one end, the junction sequence differs from germline, possibly due to a read error. This rearrangement joins TRBV10-3 to TRBJ2-5, with D unresolved. This CDR3 spans 16 amino acids. Germline V lookup: CDR1 ENHRY, CDR2 SYGVKD. CDR3 region: CVISESLQGSSETQYF. CDR3 DNA: TGTGTCATCAGTGAGTCGTTACAAGGCAGTTCAGAGACCCAGTACTTC.

The V gene is TRBV25-1, the J gene TRBJ2-3; D is undetermined. CDR1 MGHDK and CDR2 SYGVNS come from the germline V gene. This CDR3 is built from 14 residues. V lost 6 bases and J lost 3, with 13 bases in between. As DNA, the CDR3 is TGTGCCAGCAGGGCCCCTTTTGAGACAGATACGCAGTATTTT. It translates to CASRAPFETDTQYF.

This clonotype has ten or more counts. The chain couples TRBV4-2 to TRBJ1-1, with 8 bases lining up with TRBD1. This CDR3 has 12 amino acids. Germline-derived CDR1 and CDR2 are LGHNA and YNFKEQ. Trimming removed 4 bases from V and 11 bases from J; junction bases left unmatched: 6. In DNA, the CDR3 is TGTGCCAGCAGCCTAGACAGGGGAATGGCTTTCTTT. This encodes CASSLDRGMAFF.

In this sample, this clonotype turned up many times. The chain recombines TRBV12-3 or TRBV12-4 with TRBJ2-1; weak D call: TRBD2 (5 bases). The CDR3 loop spans 11 amino acids. V was cut by 6 bases and J by 8 bases, with 8 bases left in between. The CDR3 protein is CASRLGDEQFF. In nucleotides, the CDR3 is TGTGCCAGCAGACTAGGCGATGAGCAGTTCTTC.

In this sample, this clonotype turned up many times. V is TRBV11-2 and J is TRBJ2-1; 9 bases fit TRBD1. CDR1 and CDR2 (germline): SGHAT, FQNNGV. J lost 6 bases, V lost 6 bases, and 9 bases had no gene match. The CDR3 length is 15 residues. The CDR3 bases are TGTGCCAGCAGACCAAGGGACAGGGTTAGCAATGAGCAGTTCTTC. Amino acids: CASRPRDRVSNEQFF.

V is TRBV18 and J is TRBJ1-5; D is perhaps TRBD1 (6 bases). This CDR3 has 17 amino acids. Trimming took off 3 bases at V and 0 bases at J, with 15 bases between the two ends. Germline CDR1 is KGHSH and CDR2 is LQKENI. This CDR3 reads CASSPQGGSNSNQPQHF. DNA for the CDR3: TGTGCCAGCTCACCCCAAGGGGGGAGTAATAGCAATCAGCCCCAGCATTTT.